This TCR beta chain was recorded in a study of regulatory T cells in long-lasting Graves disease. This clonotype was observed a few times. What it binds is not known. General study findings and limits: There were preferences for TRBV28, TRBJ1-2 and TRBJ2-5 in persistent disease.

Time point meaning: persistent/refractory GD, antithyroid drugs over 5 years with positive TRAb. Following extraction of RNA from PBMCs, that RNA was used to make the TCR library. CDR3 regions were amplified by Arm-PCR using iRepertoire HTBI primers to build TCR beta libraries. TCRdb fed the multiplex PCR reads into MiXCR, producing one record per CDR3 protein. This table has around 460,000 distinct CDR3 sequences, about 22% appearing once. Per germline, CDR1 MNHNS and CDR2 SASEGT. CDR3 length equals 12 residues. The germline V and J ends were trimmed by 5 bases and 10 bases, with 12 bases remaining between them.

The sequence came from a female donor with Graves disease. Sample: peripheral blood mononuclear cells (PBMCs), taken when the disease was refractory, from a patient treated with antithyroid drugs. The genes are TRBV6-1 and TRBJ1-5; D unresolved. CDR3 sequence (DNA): TGTGCCAGCAGTACATCTACCTATCCCCAGCATTTT. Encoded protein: CASSTSTYPQHF.